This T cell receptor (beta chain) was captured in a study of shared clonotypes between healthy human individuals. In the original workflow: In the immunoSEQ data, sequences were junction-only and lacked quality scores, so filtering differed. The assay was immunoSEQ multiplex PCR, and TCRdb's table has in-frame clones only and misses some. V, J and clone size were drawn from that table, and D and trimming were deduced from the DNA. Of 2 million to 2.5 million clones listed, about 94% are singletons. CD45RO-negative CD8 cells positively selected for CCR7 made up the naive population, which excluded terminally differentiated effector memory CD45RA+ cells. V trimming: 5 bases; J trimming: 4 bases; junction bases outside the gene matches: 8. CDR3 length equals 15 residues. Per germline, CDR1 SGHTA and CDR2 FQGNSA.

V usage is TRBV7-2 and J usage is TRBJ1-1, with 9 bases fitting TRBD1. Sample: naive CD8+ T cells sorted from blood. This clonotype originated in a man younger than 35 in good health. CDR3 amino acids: CASSPGTGKGTEAFF. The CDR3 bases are TGTGCCAGCAGCCCTGGGACAGGGAAAGGCACTGAAGCTTTCTTT.